One sample yielded the 23 T cell receptor beta chains listed below, sequenced in a study of persistence of HIV-infected CD4 T cells (TCRdb year 2020). Reading the label with the study, this specimen's treatment or condition is: suppressive antiretroviral therapy. Cells were stimulated with a pool of overlapping HIV-1 Gag 15-mer peptides at 1 ug per peptide per mL. Memory CD4+ T cells that did not respond, being CD40L-negative, CD69-negative and CD45RO-high, were sorted as memory populations depleted of antigen-responding cells. The immunoSEQ hsTCRB assay version 4 in survey mode was used to sequence TCRbeta repertoires from genomic DNA. TCRdb obtained this table from immuneACCESS and retained in-frame rearrangements with V and J assigned. These tables miss some clones; where compared with another copy, unresolved V genes account for less than half of the shortfall, and the remainder is unexplained. Recorded for this sample are about 36,000 clones; more than 70% of them occurred a single time. The ten largest clones take up 5% to 5.5% of the sample.

These receptors have no identified antigens. The specimen comprised cultured CD4+ T cells from PBMCs, sampled from a patient who received antiretroviral therapy. The intended sense of this specimen's cell subset or site label: CD40L-CD69- CD45RO-high memory CD4 T cells not responding to Gag peptides. Source of these receptors: an adult with HIV. The donor label of this sample is uncertain.

The CDR3, as DNA: TGTGCCAGCAGTTACACCGGACAGGGGGGGACAGATACGCAGTATTTT. Translated: CASSYTGQGGTDTQYF. The chain joins TRBV6-5 to TRBJ2-3, with 10 bases that match TRBD1. The ends lost 2 bases at V and 3 bases at J; junction bases unmatched: 5. The CDR3 covers 16 residues. Germline CDR1 and CDR2: MNHEY and SVGAGI.

V and J are TRBV7-8 and TRBJ2-3; no clear D. The germline V gene has CDR1 SGHVS and CDR2 FQNEAQ. The CDR3 loop spans 17 amino acids. V was pared by 5 bases and J by 2 bases, with 20 bases between. Here the CDR3 DNA reads TGTGCCAGCAGCCCGATCGGGCTGGGTGGGCTCACAGATACGCAGTATTTT. Translating it yields CASSPIGLGGLTDTQYF.

J is TRBJ2-7 and V is TRBV19; D uncertain. CDR1 and CDR2 (germline): LNHDA, SQIVND (reference sequence). With 4 bases removed from V and 5 bases from J, the gap between germline ends came to 12 bases. This CDR3 has 13 residues. This CDR3 is CASSTRPADEQYF. CDR3 DNA: TGTGCCAGTAGTACCCGTCCCGCTGACGAGCAGTACTTC.

The DNA of the CDR3 is TGCGCCAGCAGCCAAACCGGGACGACCTATAATTCACCCCTCCACTTT. It specifies CASSQTGTTYNSPLHF. J is TRBJ1-6 and V is TRBV4-1, with a tentative D call TRBD1 (5 bases). Germline CDR1 is MGHRA and CDR2 is YSYEKL. V dropped 2 bases and J dropped 2 bases, with 10 bases sitting between them. The CDR3 contains 16 residues.

The chain combines TRBV7-2 with TRBJ2-3; 13 bases align to TRBD2. J was trimmed by 0 bases and V by 5 bases; bases with no gene match: 5. The CDR3 has 17 amino acids. CDR1 and CDR2 from the germline V gene are SGHTA and FQGNSA. DNA for the CDR3: TGTGCCAGCAGCACCAGACTAGCGGGGGGAAGCACAGATACGCAGTATTTT. Translated: CASSTRLAGGSTDTQYF.

J is TRBJ1-4 and V is TRBV15; the D is unclear. The CDR3 contains 16 residues. V was trimmed by 0 bases and J by 4 bases, leaving 12 bases between them. Germline CDR1 is LNHNV and CDR2 is YYDKDF (reference sequence). CDR3 sequence reads: CATSRDGEGHNEKLFF. In DNA form, the CDR3 reads TGTGCCACCAGCAGAGATGGGGAGGGCCATAATGAAAAACTGTTTTTT. Full variable domain (remainder filled in from reference TRBV15 and TRBJ1-4): DAMVIQNPRYQVTQFGKPVTLSCSQTLNHNVMYWYQQKSSQAPKLLFHYYDKDFNNEADTPDNFQSRRPNTSFCFLDIRSPGLGDTAMYLCATSRDGEGHNEKLFFGSGTQLSVL.

V usage is TRBV19 and J usage is TRBJ2-7; D possibly matches TRBD1 or TRBD2 (6 bases each). CDR3 length equals 15 residues. The V gene's germline CDR1 is LNHDA and CDR2 SQIVND (reference sequence). Trimming cost V 2 bases and J 2 bases, with 13 bases left between them. The CDR3 sequence: CASSIIWGATYEQYF. For the CDR3, the DNA is TGTGCCAGTAGTATAATATGGGGGGCGACCTACGAGCAGTACTTC.

V and J are TRBV6-6 and TRBJ1-1, with 9 bases aligning to TRBD1. This CDR3 comprises 14 residues. J lost 11 bases, V lost 6 bases, and 13 bases had no gene match. The germline V gene encodes CDR1 MNHNY and CDR2 SVGAGI (reference sequence). The CDR3 loop reads CASSRQGDVIGAFF. CDR3 coding DNA: TGTGCCAGCAGCCGACAGGGGGATGTTATAGGGGCTTTCTTT.

This clone was found once. The chain links TRBV4-1 to TRBJ1-4; 9 nucleotides align to TRBD1. The CDR3 covers 16 residues. V dropped 0 bases and J dropped 5; count of bases not matched to a gene: 4. Looked up from germline, CDR1 is MGHRA and CDR2 is YSYEKL. CDR3 region: CASSQEPGQGNEKLFF. In DNA, the CDR3 is TGCGCCAGCAGCCAAGAACCGGGACAGGGAAATGAAAAACTGTTTTTT.

The chain links TRBV5-8 to TRBJ2-7; D is perhaps TRBD1 (6 bases). Germline CDR1 SGHTS, CDR2 YDEGEE. The CDR3 contains 14 residues. V lost 0 bases and J lost 5, with 12 bases in between. For the CDR3, the DNA is TGTGCCAGCAGCTTGGTGGGCAGGGGCCACGAGCAGTACTTC. It translates to CASSLVGRGHEQYF.

V and J are TRBV5-1 and TRBJ1-6; possible D gene TRBD1, 5 bases. The CDR3 has 16 amino acids. Germline assignment: CDR1 SGHRS and CDR2 YFSETQ. The V end lost 0 bases, the J end lost 9 bases, and 16 bases lay between the germline ends. The CDR3 is CASSLANSGNGSPLHF. Here the CDR3 DNA reads TGCGCCAGCAGCTTGGCCAACTCAGGGAACGGTTCACCCCTCCACTTT.

The rearrangement uses TRBV5-1 and TRBJ2-1, with TRBD2 matching 11 bases. Germline loops: CDR1 SGHRS, CDR2 YFSETQ. The CDR3 has 15 residues. J gave up 5 bases and V 5 bases, and 6 bases lay outside the gene matches. CDR3 sequence reads: CASSWTSGYDNEQFF. The CDR3 DNA reads as TGCGCCAGCAGTTGGACTAGCGGGTATGACAATGAGCAGTTCTTC.

This chain links TRBV4-1 with TRBJ1-5; D is uncertain. CDR1 is MGHRA and CDR2 is YSYEKL in the germline V gene. CDR3 length equals 15 residues. V lost 1 base and J 6 bases, leaving 13 bases between the germline ends. CDR3 region: CASSQVDAGGQPQHF. In DNA form, the CDR3 reads TGCGCCAGCAGCCAAGTTGATGCGGGAGGTCAGCCCCAGCATTTT.

There are a few counts of this clone. The rearrangement uses TRBV3-1 (or the pseudogene TRBV3-2) and TRBJ2-2; tentatively, D is TRBD2 (5 bases). Trimming removed 4 bases from V and 1 base from J, with 10 bases in between. The CDR3 runs to 15 residues. CDR1 and CDR2 (germline): LGHDT, YNNKEL (reference sequence). In DNA form, the CDR3 reads TGTGCCAGCAGCCCCGCCGGGAAGAACACCGGGGAGCTGTTTTTT. It translates to CASSPAGKNTGELFF.

The V call is TRBV14, the J call TRBJ2-7, with TRBD2 identical over 9 bases. CDR1 SGHDN and CDR2 FVKESK come from the germline V gene. The CDR3 is made up of 18 amino acids. V shed 2 bases and J 5 bases; nucleotides not matched to a gene: 16. The CDR3 sequence: CASSQSRLRGGRGDEQYF. In DNA, the CDR3 is TGTGCCAGCAGCCAATCACGACTGCGGGGGGGCCGGGGAGACGAGCAGTACTTC.

The chain carries TRBV14 and TRBJ2-2, with 8 positions matching TRBD2. This CDR3 region has 16 residues. Per germline, CDR1 SGHDN and CDR2 FVKESK. Trimming cost V 1 base and J 5 bases; bases outside gene matches: 6. CDR3 region: CASSQVATSGTGELFF. As DNA, the CDR3 is TGTGCCAGCAGCCAAGTGGCCACTAGCGGAACCGGGGAGCTGTTTTTT.

CDR3 nucleotides: TGTGCCAGCAGCTCCGGGGCCAACCTTGCCTACGAGCAGTACTTC. This encodes CASSSGANLAYEQYF. The chain combines TRBV5-5 with TRBJ2-7; possibly TRBD1 or TRBD2 for D (5 bases each). Per the germline V gene, CDR1 is SGHKS and CDR2 is YYEKEE (reference sequence). The ends were cut back, 3 bases at V and 2 bases at J, with 15 bases in the middle. The CDR3 covers 15 residues.

This clone appeared once. The chain employs TRBV28 and TRBJ1-1; the D gene is possibly TRBD1 (5 bases). The CDR3 runs to 14 residues. V lost 3 bases to trimming and J lost 4 bases, with 12 bases between them. Germline CDR1 MDHEN, CDR2 SYDVKM. CDR3 sequence: CASSFGGLVTEAFF. Here the CDR3 DNA reads TGTGCCAGCAGTTTCGGGGGGTTGGTCACTGAAGCTTTCTTT.

This chain connects TRBV2 to TRBJ2-3; D gene ambiguous. V was trimmed by 2 bases and J by 3 bases, leaving 15 bases between them. From germline, CDR1 is SNHLY and CDR2 FYNNEI. The CDR3 has 16 amino acids. The CDR3 DNA is TGTGCCAGCAGTGAACGGCGGACCGTTGGAACAGATACGCAGTATTTT. Amino acid sequence: CASSERRTVGTDTQYF.

This rearrangement joins TRBV5-4 to TRBJ1-4, with TRBD1 matching 11 bases. Germline CDR1 SGHNT, CDR2 YYREEE (reference sequence). The V and J ends lost 3 bases and 8 bases, in that order; junction bases with no gene match: 6. This CDR3 is built from 15 residues. CDR3 coding DNA: TGTGCCAGCAGCTCGGGACAGGGGGGAGTAGAAAAACTGTTTTTT. Amino acids: CASSSGQGGVEKLFF.

This chain links TRBV2 with TRBJ1-2; no firm D call. V dropped 8 bases and J dropped 3 bases, with 7 bases sitting between them. The CDR3 is 11 amino acids. CDR1 and CDR2 from the germline V gene are SNHLY and FYNNEI. CDR3 region: CASGEDYGYTF. In DNA, the CDR3 is TGTGCCAGCGGGGAGGACTATGGCTACACCTTC. Filled out from reference TRBV2 and TRBJ1-2, the complete variable domain reads EPEVTQTPSHQVTQMGQEVILRCVPISNHLYFYWYRQILGQKVEFLVSFYNNEISEKSEIFDDQFSVERPDGSNFTLKIRSTKLEDSAMYFCASGEDYGYTFGSGTRLTVV.

The rearrangement joins TRBV19 to TRBJ2-6; D is ambiguous. The CDR3 sequence is 18 residues long. The V gene lost 9 bases and the J gene lost 0 bases, with 21 bases spanning the gap. Germline assignment: CDR1 LNHDA and CDR2 SQIVND (reference sequence). The CDR3 reads CARLIGDGSFSGANVLTF. CDR3 nucleotide sequence: TGTGCCAGACTAATTGGTGACGGAAGTTTCTCTGGGGCCAACGTCCTGACTTTC. Full variable domain (rest looked up from reference TRBV19 and TRBJ2-6): DGGITQSPKYLFRKEGQNVTLSCEQNLNHDAMYWYRQDPGQGLRLIYYSQIVNDFQKGDIAEGYSVSREKKESFPLTVTSAQKNPTAFYLCARLIGDGSFSGANVLTFGAGSRLTVL.

The chain links TRBV5-4 to TRBJ2-1; 8 nucleotides line up with TRBD2. V lost 2 bases and J lost 6; bases outside the gene matches: 10. Germline CDR1 reads SGHNT; CDR2 reads YYREEE (reference sequence). This CDR3 has 16 residues. The CDR3 region has the DNA TGTGCCAGCAGCTTCGGGGGGGGCAGGGTAGCCAATGAGCAGTTCTTC. Amino acid sequence: CASSFGGGRVANEQFF.